The rows below give T cell receptor beta chains drawn from one sample of a study of blood T cell repertoires in COVID-19. Produced via immunoSEQ multiplex PCR; TCRdb's table is partial and in-frame only. The sample consists of around 400,000 clones, around 87% of them appearing once. The sample was peripheral blood. The origin of the receptors is a woman aged 55-70 years with COVID-19, enrolled during active disease. CDR3s include the opening cysteine and the closing phenylalanine or tryptophan. Fields, in order: J gene, D gene, V gene, clone size, CDR3 protein. The D gene is left open where the match is weak. Part of the rows lack a size; the others show once, few, many or a class for expanded clones.

J: TRBJ1-5
D: NA
V: TRBV19
size: few
CDR3: CASSMEGLRGPQHF

J: TRBJ1-4
D: NA
V: TRBV7-2
size: NA
CDR3: CASSLDRANEKLFF

J: TRBJ1-6
D: TRBD1
V: TRBV27
size: NA
CDR3: CASSSTGGNSPLHF

J: TRBJ1-1
D: NA
V: TRBV7-2
size: few
CDR3: CASSSMAGLNTEAFF

J: TRBJ1-3
D: TRBD1
V: TRBV4-1
size: NA
CDR3: CASSHGTASGNTIYF

J: TRBJ1-2
D: TRBD1
V: TRBV5-4
size: NA
CDR3: CASSRQGMDYGYTF

J: TRBJ2-7
D: TRBD1
V: TRBV12-3/TRBV12-4
size: NA
CDR3: CASSFDRGNEQYF

J: TRBJ1-1
D: TRBD1
V: TRBV5-5
size: NA
CDR3: CASSWGQRNTEAFF

J: TRBJ1-2
D: TRBD1
V: TRBV6-5
size: NA
CDR3: CASSTPGTAFYGYTF

J: TRBJ1-1
D: NA
V: TRBV28
size: NA
CDR3: CASSPTANTEAFF

J: TRBJ2-1
D: NA
V: TRBV15
size: NA
CDR3: CATSRDEHTEQFF

J: TRBJ1-5
D: NA
V: TRBV3-1/TRBV3-2
size: NA
CDR3: CASSLTGVGVGNQPQHF

J: TRBJ2-5
D: NA
V: TRBV18
size: NA
CDR3: CASSPSGETQYF

J: TRBJ2-7
D: NA
V: TRBV4-1
size: NA
CDR3: CASSQEQALTYEQYF

J: TRBJ2-2
D: TRBD2
V: TRBV18
size: few
CDR3: CASSPGLAEFGELFF

J: TRBJ2-1
D: NA
V: TRBV11-3
size: NA
CDR3: CASSPSGSSYNEQFF

J: TRBJ2-5
D: NA
V: TRBV19
size: NA
CDR3: CASRGTDQETQYF

J: TRBJ2-5
D: NA
V: TRBV5-4
size: NA
CDR3: CASSLDLGETQYF

J: TRBJ2-5
D: TRBD1
V: TRBV5-1
size: NA
CDR3: CASSSGQASQETQYF

J: TRBJ2-2
D: NA
V: TRBV11-2
size: once
CDR3: CASSLDVVTGELFF

J: TRBJ1-2
D: TRBD1
V: TRBV2
size: NA
CDR3: CASRETGTYGYTF

J: TRBJ2-1
D: TRBD2
V: TRBV19
size: NA
CDR3: CASSKTSGSYNEQFF

J: TRBJ1-3
D: TRBD1
V: TRBV25-1
size: NA
CDR3: CASSDVGQLGNTIYF

J: TRBJ2-7
D: NA
V: TRBV12-3/TRBV12-4
size: many
CDR3: CASSPGQRGEQYF

J: TRBJ1-1
D: NA
V: TRBV3-1/TRBV3-2
size: NA
CDR3: CASSPSSPNTEAFF

J: TRBJ1-2
D: NA
V: TRBV3-1/TRBV3-2
size: NA
CDR3: CASSGSRRRGLYGYTF

J: TRBJ2-7
D: TRBD1
V: TRBV6-2/TRBV6-3
size: NA
CDR3: CASSLNPGQSYEQYF

J: TRBJ2-1
D: TRBD2
V: TRBV24-1
size: NA
CDR3: CATSEASGAVGEQFF

J: TRBJ1-5
D: NA
V: TRBV28
size: NA
CDR3: CASSLSSGVGNQPQHF

J: TRBJ1-5
D: TRBD1
V: TRBV19
size: NA
CDR3: CASNIGRQGAVSNQPQHF

J: TRBJ2-3
D: TRBD2
V: TRBV6-5
size: NA
CDR3: CASSYGLAGITDTQYF

J: TRBJ1-2
D: NA
V: TRBV6-5
size: NA
CDR3: CASSYSPREGSYTF

J: TRBJ2-7
D: TRBD1
V: TRBV18
size: NA
CDR3: CASSPTGTGFSEQYF

J: TRBJ1-5
D: NA
V: TRBV3-1/TRBV3-2
size: NA
CDR3: CASSQGSRQPQHF

J: TRBJ1-2
D: NA
V: TRBV7-9
size: NA
CDR3: CASSVTGLYGYTF

J: TRBJ2-5
D: NA
V: TRBV6-2/TRBV6-3
size: few
CDR3: CASSYSSYAETQYF

J: TRBJ1-1
D: NA
V: TRBV12-3/TRBV12-4
size: NA
CDR3: CASTIWANTEAFF

J: TRBJ2-3
D: NA
V: TRBV5-8
size: NA
CDR3: CASTRRTDTQYF

J: TRBJ2-2
D: NA
V: TRBV10-1
size: NA
CDR3: CASRPSDSNTGELFF

J: TRBJ1-6
D: TRBD1
V: TRBV27
size: NA
CDR3: CASSLLPGQGLSPLHF

J: TRBJ2-4
D: NA
V: TRBV2
size: NA
CDR3: CASLVQSPGDIQYF

J: TRBJ1-3
D: NA
V: TRBV6-1
size: once
CDR3: CASSEFEATLSGNTIYF

J: TRBJ2-3
D: TRBD2
V: TRBV6-5
size: few
CDR3: CASRSGGGSDTQYF

J: TRBJ2-7
D: TRBD2
V: TRBV20-1
size: NA
CDR3: CSASRAGVLVEQYF

J: TRBJ1-1
D: TRBD1
V: TRBV5-6
size: NA
CDR3: CASSLGGGPNTEAFF